The T cell receptor beta chain described here comes from a study of blood T cell repertoires in COVID-19 (dated by TCRdb to the early 2020s). Concerning the study at large: The collaborator samples originated in the United States, Italy and Spain and spanned the acute and convalescent phases of COVID-19. The material from the prospective study consisted of cDNA or gDNA derived from T cells, B-cell-depleted T cells, or PBMCs. Subjects who had been exposed to COVID-19, were actively infected with it, or had recovered from it provided the deeply sampled blood TCRbeta repertoires that made up the dataset. A freely available public database, intended as a resource for researchers studying the immune response to SARS-CoV-2, is where the repertoires were released. The samples were drawn from the first 160 participants of the ongoing ImmuneRACE study and from 950 to 1,500 subjects provided by 6 global collaborators. Sample metadata almost always included a de-identified subject ID, COVID-19 status, age in years and sex. Where available, HLA class I and class II types were obtained from metadata supplied by the sample provider rather than from assay-based typing.

In its sample, this clone was seen once. There is no known antigen for this receptor. The input lacks base qualities; no much larger clone sits a single base away. The immunoSEQ Assay, a bias-controlled multiplex PCR, was used to amplify TCRbeta CDR3 regions from genomic DNA. The study's own analysis went as follows. Within the assay, amplification of reference gene primers was used to estimate how many nucleated cells each sample contained. Sequence reads were collapsed and filtered to measure the absolute abundance of every unique TCRbeta CDR3 rearrangement. For each sample, productive Simpson clonality was calculated as the square root of Simpson's diversity index over productive rearrangements. TCRdb took this table from immuneACCESS and kept in-frame rearrangements with V and J called. Such tables lack part of the clones; where checked against another copy, unresolved V genes explain under half of the gap, and the rest is unexplained. V, J and clone size were drawn from that table, and D and trimming were deduced from the DNA. This sample has 55,000 to 75,000 clones in its table, and over 75% of those were observed once. Less than 25% of the sample is taken by the ten largest.

V trim: 2 bases; J trim: 6 bases; unmatched bases: 6. As encoded in the germline V gene, CDR1 is SGHTA while CDR2 is FQGTGA. Inclusive of the bounding cysteine and phenylalanine, the CDR3 is 16 residues long. Just the 48-base CDR3 DNA is kept, in frame starting at base 1. Collaborating institutions collected whole blood in K2EDTA tubes following their own protocols. For TCRbeta analysis, collaborators shipped samples in one of three forms: frozen whole blood, isolated PBMCs, or DNA extracted from either of those sample types. Findings and caveats that apply to the study as a whole: How much clinical and demographic metadata was included differed by source and by participant, and the metadata was provided uncurated.

Material for sequencing was peripheral blood. The sequence came from a man older than 75 with active or convalescent COVID-19. The sequence is built from TRBV7-3 and TRBJ2-3, and TRBD2 matches 12 of the central bases. The sequenced DNA is TGTGCCAGCAGCTTAGCACTAGCGGGAGGTCCGGATACGCAGTATTTT. Its coded protein is CASSLALAGGPDTQYF.